This is a list of T cell receptor beta chains from one sample in a study of beta chain features in type 1 diabetes. Sequencing used immunoSEQ multiplex PCR; TCRdb keeps in-frame clones, though not all of them. This sample has hundreds of thousands of clones, with approximately 30% found just once. Input material: naive CD4+ T cells from blood. The receptors derive from a man aged 18 to 29 in good health. Both conserved end residues are part of each CDR3. Each record gives: J gene, CDR3 length, D gene, V gene, clone size, CDR3 DNA, CDR3 protein. D genes are given only for firm matches. Clone size appears in some rows only: once, few, many, or a class for an expanded clone.

>TRBJ2-1|12|-|TRBV6-5|few
TGTGCCATCAGTCTCGAGGACAATGAGCAGTTCTTC
CAISLEDNEQFF
>TRBJ2-7|14|TRBD1|TRBV28|-
TGTGCCAGCAGTTCCTGGACAGGGAACTACGAGCAGTACTTC
CASSSWTGNYEQYF
>TRBJ1-3|13|-|TRBV10-3|-
TGTGCCATCAGTGTCTACTCTGGAAACACCATATATTTT
CAISVYSGNTIYF
>TRBJ2-1|15|TRBD2|TRBV29-1|-
TGCAGCGTGGGACTAGCGGGAAGGGGATACAATGAGCAGTTCTTC
CSVGLAGRGYNEQFF
>TRBJ2-7|15|TRBD2|TRBV7-2|-
TGTGCCAGCAGGCCGTCCAGCGGGGCACCCTACGAGCAGTACTTC
CASRPSSGAPYEQYF
>TRBJ2-5|16|TRBD2|TRBV5-6|-
TGTGCCAGCAGCTTATCGACTAGCGGGTTGGTAGAGACCCAGTACTTC
CASSLSTSGLVETQYF
>TRBJ1-2|15|-|TRBV30|few
TGTGCCTGGAGTGTACTCCCAGGGCCCAACTATGGCTACACCTTC
CAWSVLPGPNYGYTF
>TRBJ2-1|15|-|TRBV6-5|-
TGTGCCAGCACCTACCGGGGGAGAGGGTACAATGAGCAGTTCTTC
CASTYRGRGYNEQFF
>TRBJ2-3|16|TRBD1|TRBV15|-
TGTGCCACCAGCTCCCGGACAGGGGCCGACACAGATACGCAGTATTTT
CATSSRTGADTDTQYF
>TRBJ2-7|15|TRBD2|TRBV27|-
TGTGCCAGCAGCCCCTCGACTAGCGGCAGGTACGAGCAGTACTTC
CASSPSTSGRYEQYF
>TRBJ2-4|14|-|TRBV5-1|-
TGCGCCAGCAGCTTGCGGAGTTACGAAAACATTCAGTACTTC
CASSLRSYENIQYF
>TRBJ2-5|15|TRBD2|TRBV7-3|-
TGTGCCAGCAGCACCGGGACTAGCGGGAGTGAGACCCAGTACTTC
CASSTGTSGSETQYF
>TRBJ2-3|14|TRBD1|TRBV9|few
TGTGCCAGCAGCGTAGGACAGGGACCAGATACGCAGTATTTT
CASSVGQGPDTQYF
>TRBJ2-1|16|TRBD2|TRBV4-1|-
TGCGCCAGCAGCCAATCCCTAGCGGGAGCTATATATGAGCAGTTCTTC
CASSQSLAGAIYEQFF
>TRBJ2-7|14|-|TRBV9|-
TGTGCCAGCAGCGTAGACCGAAGCTCCTACGAGCAGTACTTC
CASSVDRSSYEQYF
>TRBJ2-5|13|-|TRBV5-1|few
TGCGCCAGCAGATGGATGCCGGGGGAGACCCAGTACTTC
CASRWMPGETQYF
>TRBJ2-7|13|TRBD2|TRBV5-1|few
TGCGCCAGCAGGGAAGCGGGAGGGTACGAGCAGTACTTC
CASREAGGYEQYF
>TRBJ1-1|11|-|TRBV4-1|few
TGCGCCAGCAGAGCGGGGGTTGAAGCTTTCTTT
CASRAGVEAFF
>TRBJ2-5|12|-|TRBV29-1|-
TGCAGCGTTGACCGGACAGAAGAGACCCAGTACTTC
CSVDRTEETQYF
>TRBJ2-4|13|-|TRBV30|-
TGTGCTCAAATGGACAGTCCCAAAAACATTCAGTACTTC
CAQMDSPKNIQYF
>TRBJ2-2|15|-|TRBV7-2|-
TGTGCCAGCAGCCCCGGACAGCGCGGCACCGGGGAGCTGTTTTTT
CASSPGQRGTGELFF
>TRBJ2-1|13|-|TRBV27|few
TGTGCCAGCAGTCCTACTGGGGCAGGGGACCAGTTCTTC
CASSPTGAGDQFF
>TRBJ2-7|14|TRBD2|TRBV9|few
TGTGCCAGCTCCGCGGGCGGGAGCTCCTACGAGCAGTACTTC
CASSAGGSSYEQYF
>TRBJ1-2|14|TRBD1|TRBV5-6|-
TGTGCCAGCAACTTGGGACAGGGAGGCTATGGCTACACCTTC
CASNLGQGGYGYTF
>TRBJ2-1|15|TRBD2|TRBV25-1|few
TGTGCCAGCAGTGCACTAGCGGGAAACTACAATGAGCAGTTCTTC
CASSALAGNYNEQFF
>TRBJ2-5|15|TRBD1|TRBV7-9|-
TGTGCCAGCAGCTCTTACAGGGGGCCGCAGGAGACCCAGTACTTC
CASSSYRGPQETQYF
>TRBJ1-2|12|-|TRBV5-6|-
TGTGCCAGCAGCCTGGACGAGGGCGGCTACACCTTC
CASSLDEGGYTF
>TRBJ1-5|16|TRBD1|TRBV9|-
TGTGCCAGCAGCACCACCTCCGGGACAGGGTCTCAGCCCCAGCATTTT
CASSTTSGTGSQPQHF
>TRBJ1-2|14|-|TRBV30|few
TGTGCCTGGAGTCTTGAATCTTTTTTCTATGGCTACACCTTC
CAWSLESFFYGYTF
>TRBJ2-7|14|TRBD1|TRBV7-2|-
TGTGCCAGCAGCTATGACAGGGGAGACTACGAGCAGTACTTC
CASSYDRGDYEQYF
>TRBJ2-1|11|-|TRBV20-1|few
TGCAGTGCTAGGCCGAATAATGAGCAGTTCTTC
CSARPNNEQFF
>TRBJ2-1|11|-|TRBV6-1|-
TGTGCCAGCACCCCCCACAATGAGCAGTTCTTC
CASTPHNEQFF
>TRBJ1-4|13|TRBD1|TRBV29-1|-
TGCAGCGCCCGGACAGGGTCAAATGAAAAACTGTTTTTT
CSARTGSNEKLFF
>TRBJ1-1|15|-|TRBV18|-
TGTGCCAGCTCATCAAACACGGGGGTGGACACTGAAGCTTTCTTT
CASSSNTGVDTEAFF
>TRBJ2-2|14|TRBD1|TRBV9|-
TGTGCCAGCAGCGGCAACAGGGGCACCGGGGAGCTGTTTTTT
CASSGNRGTGELFF
>TRBJ2-7|14|-|TRBV28|few
TGTGCCAGCAGGTCGACAGGTTTCTCCTACGAGCAGTACTTC
CASRSTGFSYEQYF
>TRBJ1-1|14|TRBD1|TRBV7-2|-
TGTGCCAGCAGCTTAACGACAGGGAGCACTGAAGCTTTCTTT
CASSLTTGSTEAFF
>TRBJ2-3|12|-|TRBV9|-
TGTGCCAGCAGCGGGTACATGGATACGCAGTATTTT
CASSGYMDTQYF
>TRBJ1-5|12|-|TRBV30|few
TGTGCCTGGAGTGGGAGCAATCAGCCCCAGCATTTT
CAWSGSNQPQHF
>TRBJ1-2|13|-|TRBV30|-
TGTGCCTGGAGTGTAGGCTGGTCCAGTGGCTACACCTTC
CAWSVGWSSGYTF
>TRBJ2-5|10|-|TRBV30|-
TGTGCCTGGGGCCAAGAGACCCAGTACTTC
CAWGQETQYF
>TRBJ2-7|13|-|TRBV18|-
TGTGCCAGCTCACCACATGCCACCTACGAGCAGTACTTC
CASSPHATYEQYF
>TRBJ2-5|13|TRBD2|TRBV29-1|few
TGCAGCGTCGAAGCGGGAACGCGGGAGACCCAGTACTTC
CSVEAGTRETQYF
>TRBJ2-7|13|-|TRBV29-1|-
TGCAGCGTTGAAGATCGGGACTTAACAAGGCAGTACTTC
CSVEDRDLTRQYF
>TRBJ2-7|16|TRBD1|TRBV28|-
TGTGCCAGCAGTTTCATGCCCGGACAGGAGACTTACGAGCAGTACTTC
CASSFMPGQETYEQYF
>TRBJ2-1|14|-|TRBV7-3|-
TGTGCCAGCAGCCCCCCTGGCCCATACAATGAGCAGTTCTTC
CASSPPGPYNEQFF
>TRBJ1-1|15|-|TRBV30|-
TGTGCCTGGAGTAGACGTGGGGGGCCAGGGGCTGAAGCTTTCTTT
CAWSRRGGPGAEAFF
>TRBJ2-6|15|-|TRBV6-5|-
TGTGCCAGCAGTCCCCAGCGTTCTGGGGCCAACGTCCTGACTTTC
CASSPQRSGANVLTF
>TRBJ2-7|13|-|TRBV15|-
TGTGCCACCAGCAGAGACAGAGGCTACGAGCAGTACTTC
CATSRDRGYEQYF
>TRBJ2-7|15|TRBD2|TRBV5-1|-
TGCGCCAGCAGCTTGGAACTAGCGGGAGCCTACGAGCAGTACTTC
CASSLELAGAYEQYF
>TRBJ2-1|13|TRBD2|TRBV4-2|-
TGTGCCAGCAGCCAAGTACGGGAGGGTGAGCAGTTCTTC
CASSQVREGEQFF